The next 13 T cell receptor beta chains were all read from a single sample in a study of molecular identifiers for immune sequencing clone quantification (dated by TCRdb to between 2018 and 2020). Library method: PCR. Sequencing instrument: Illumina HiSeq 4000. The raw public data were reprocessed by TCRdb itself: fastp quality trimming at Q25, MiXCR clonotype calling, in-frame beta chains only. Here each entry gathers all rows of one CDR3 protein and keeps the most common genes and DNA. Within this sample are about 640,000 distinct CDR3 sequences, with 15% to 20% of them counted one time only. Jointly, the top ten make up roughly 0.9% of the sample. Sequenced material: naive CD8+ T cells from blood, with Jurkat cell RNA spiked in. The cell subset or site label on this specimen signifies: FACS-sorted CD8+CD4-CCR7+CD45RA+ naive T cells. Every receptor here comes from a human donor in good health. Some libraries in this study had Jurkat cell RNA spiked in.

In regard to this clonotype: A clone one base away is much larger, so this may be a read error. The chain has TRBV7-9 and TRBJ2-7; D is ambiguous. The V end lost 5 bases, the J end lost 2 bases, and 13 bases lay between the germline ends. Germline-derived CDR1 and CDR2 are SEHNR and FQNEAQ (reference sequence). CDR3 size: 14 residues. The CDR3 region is CASSEAGYTYEQYF. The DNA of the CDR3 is TGTGCCAGCAGCGAGGCTGGGTACACCTACGAGCAGTACTTC.

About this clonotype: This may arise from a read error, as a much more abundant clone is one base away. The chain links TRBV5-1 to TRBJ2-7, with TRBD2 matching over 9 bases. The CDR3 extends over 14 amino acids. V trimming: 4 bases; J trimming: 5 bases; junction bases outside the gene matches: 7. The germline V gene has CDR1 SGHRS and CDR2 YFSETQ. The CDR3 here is CASSVDASGDEQYF. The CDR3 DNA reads TGCGCCAGCAGCGTTGATGCTAGCGGGGACGAGCAGTACTTC. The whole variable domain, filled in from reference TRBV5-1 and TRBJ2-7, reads KAGVTQTPRYLIKTRGQQVTLSCSPISGHRSVSWYQQTPGQGLQFLFEYFSETQRNKGNFPGRFSGRQFSNSRSEMNVSTLELGDSALYLCASSVDASGDEQYFGPGTRLTVT.

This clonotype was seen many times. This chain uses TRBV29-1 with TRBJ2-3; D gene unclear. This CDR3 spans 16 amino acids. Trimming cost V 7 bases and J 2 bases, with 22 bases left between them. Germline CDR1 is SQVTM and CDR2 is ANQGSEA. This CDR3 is CSGLTAPPEITDTQYF. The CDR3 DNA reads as TGCAGCGGACTCACGGCCCCTCCAGAGATCACAGATACGCAGTATTTT.

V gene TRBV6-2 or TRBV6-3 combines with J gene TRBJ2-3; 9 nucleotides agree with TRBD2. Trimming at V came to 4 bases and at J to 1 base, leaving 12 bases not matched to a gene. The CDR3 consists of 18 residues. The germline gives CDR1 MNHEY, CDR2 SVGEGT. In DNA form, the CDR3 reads TGTGCCAGCAGTTGCTCCTGGGCTAGCGGGACACGCACAGATACGCAGTATTTT. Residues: CASSCSWASGTRTDTQYF.

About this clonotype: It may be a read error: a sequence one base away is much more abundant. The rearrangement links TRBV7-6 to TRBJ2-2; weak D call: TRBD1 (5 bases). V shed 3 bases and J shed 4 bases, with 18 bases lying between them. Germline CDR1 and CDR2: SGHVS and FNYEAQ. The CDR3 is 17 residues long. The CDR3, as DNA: TGTGCCAGCAGCTTTGCTCTTCAAGCCAGGGCCACCGGGGAGCTGTTTTTT. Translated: CASSFALQARATGELFF.

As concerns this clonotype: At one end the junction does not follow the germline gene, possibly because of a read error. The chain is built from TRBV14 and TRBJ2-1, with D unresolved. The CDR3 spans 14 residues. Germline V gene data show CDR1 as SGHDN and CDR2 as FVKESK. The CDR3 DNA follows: TGTGCCAGCAACCAAGACCCCGACTACAATGAGCAGTTCTTC. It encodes CASNQDPDYNEQFF.

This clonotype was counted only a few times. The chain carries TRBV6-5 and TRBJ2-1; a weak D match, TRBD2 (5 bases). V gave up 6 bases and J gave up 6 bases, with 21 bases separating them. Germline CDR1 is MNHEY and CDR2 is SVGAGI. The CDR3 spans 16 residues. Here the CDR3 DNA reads TGTGCCAGCAGCCTCGGGTCGAGCGGACGACTCAATGAGCAGTTCTTC. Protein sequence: CASSLGSSGRLNEQFF.

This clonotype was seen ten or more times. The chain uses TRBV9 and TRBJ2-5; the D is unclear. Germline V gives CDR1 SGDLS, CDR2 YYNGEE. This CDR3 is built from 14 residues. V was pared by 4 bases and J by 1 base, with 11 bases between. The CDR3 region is CASSPPASQETQYF. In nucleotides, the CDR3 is TGTGCCAGCAGCCCCCCGGCTAGCCAAGAGACCCAGTACTTC.

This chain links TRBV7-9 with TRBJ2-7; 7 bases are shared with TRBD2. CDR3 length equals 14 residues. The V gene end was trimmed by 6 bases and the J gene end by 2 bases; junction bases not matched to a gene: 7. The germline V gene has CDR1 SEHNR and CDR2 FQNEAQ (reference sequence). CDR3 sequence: CASSSSGTPYEQYF. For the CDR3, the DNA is TGTGCCAGCAGTTCTAGCGGAACTCCCTACGAGCAGTACTTC.

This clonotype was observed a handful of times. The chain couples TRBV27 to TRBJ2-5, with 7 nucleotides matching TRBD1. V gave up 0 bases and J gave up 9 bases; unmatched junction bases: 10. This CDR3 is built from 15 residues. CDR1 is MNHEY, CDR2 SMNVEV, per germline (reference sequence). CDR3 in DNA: TGTGCCAGCAGTTTATCTAACGGACAGGTTGGGGCCCAGTACTTC. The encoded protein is CASSLSNGQVGAQYF.

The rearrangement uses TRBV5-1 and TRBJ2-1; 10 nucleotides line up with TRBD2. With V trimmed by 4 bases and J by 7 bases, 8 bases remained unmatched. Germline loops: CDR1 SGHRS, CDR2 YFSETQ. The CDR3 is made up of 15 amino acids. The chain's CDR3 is CASSPGLAYGNEQFF. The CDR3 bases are TGCGCCAGCAGCCCGGGACTAGCGTACGGTAATGAGCAGTTCTTC.

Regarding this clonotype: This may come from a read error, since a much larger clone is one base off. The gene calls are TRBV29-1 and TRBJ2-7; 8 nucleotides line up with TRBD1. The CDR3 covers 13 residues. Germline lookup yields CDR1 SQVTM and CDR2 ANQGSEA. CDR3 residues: CGVRTGSTYEQYF. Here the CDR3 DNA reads TGCGGCGTCCGGACAGGGTCGACCTACGAGCAGTACTTC.

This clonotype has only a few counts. CDR3 bases: TGTGCCAGCAGCATGACACTAGCGGCCTCCTACGAGCAGTACTTC. It is translated as CASSMTLAASYEQYF. V gene TRBV27 combines with J gene TRBJ2-7; 8 bases map to TRBD2. Germline loops: CDR1 MNHEY, CDR2 SMNVEV (reference sequence). The CDR3 contains 15 residues. V lost 6 bases, J lost 0 bases, and 7 bases stayed unmatched.